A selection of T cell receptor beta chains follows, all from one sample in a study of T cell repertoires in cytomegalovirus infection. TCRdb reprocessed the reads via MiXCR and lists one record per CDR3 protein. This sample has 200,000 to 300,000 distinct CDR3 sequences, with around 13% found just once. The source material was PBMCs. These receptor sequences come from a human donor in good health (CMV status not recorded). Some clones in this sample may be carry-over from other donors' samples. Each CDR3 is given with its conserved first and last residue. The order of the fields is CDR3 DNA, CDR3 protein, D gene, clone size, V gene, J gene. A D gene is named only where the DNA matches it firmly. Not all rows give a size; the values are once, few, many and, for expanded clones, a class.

cdr3_nt: TGTGCCAGCAGCCCACTCCCGGGACTAGCGGCCAAAAAAAACATTCAGTACTTC
cdr3_aa: CASSPLPGLAAKKNIQYF
d_call: TRBD2
clone_size: -
v_call: TRBV11-2
j_call: TRBJ2-4

cdr3_nt: TGTGCCAGCAGCTCTCTGGTGGGCCTCACTAACTATGGCTACACCTTC
cdr3_aa: CASSSLVGLTNYGYTF
d_call: -
clone_size: many
v_call: TRBV11-2
j_call: TRBJ1-2

cdr3_nt: TGCAGTGTGGCGGAGGATACGCAGTATTTT
cdr3_aa: CSVAEDTQYF
d_call: -
clone_size: few
v_call: TRBV20-1
j_call: TRBJ2-3

cdr3_nt: TGTGCCAGCAGCTTACAAAAGTGGGGCCAAGAGACCCAGTACTTC
cdr3_aa: CASSLQKWGQETQYF
d_call: -
clone_size: -
v_call: TRBV7-4
j_call: TRBJ2-5

cdr3_nt: TGCAGTGCTAGGGGACTAGCGGGGGTTCTTAGCACAGATACGCAGTATTTT
cdr3_aa: CSARGLAGVLSTDTQYF
d_call: TRBD2
clone_size: few
v_call: TRBV20-1
j_call: TRBJ2-3

cdr3_nt: TGTGCCATCACCGAAAAGGGCACAGATACGCAGTATTTT
cdr3_aa: CAITEKGTDTQYF
d_call: -
clone_size: -
v_call: TRBV10-3
j_call: TRBJ2-3

cdr3_nt: TGTGCCAGCAGCCCCACAGGGGGCGAGATCTATGGCTACACCTTC
cdr3_aa: CASSPTGGEIYGYTF
d_call: TRBD1
clone_size: many
v_call: TRBV7-6
j_call: TRBJ1-2

cdr3_nt: TGTGCCAGCCGCCCCCAGACAGGGATCGGATCCTACAATGAGCAGTTCTTC
cdr3_aa: CASRPQTGIGSYNEQFF
d_call: TRBD1
clone_size: once
v_call: TRBV7-9
j_call: TRBJ2-1

cdr3_nt: TGTGCCAGCGGGCTGAGACTAGCGGGAAAAAATGAGCAGTTCTTC
cdr3_aa: CASGLRLAGKNEQFF
d_call: TRBD2
clone_size: many
v_call: TRBV7-3
j_call: TRBJ2-1

cdr3_nt: TGCAGTGCTTCTGATAGGGTTATCGGTTCCCAAGAGACCCAGTACTTC
cdr3_aa: CSASDRVIGSQETQYF
d_call: -
clone_size: -
v_call: TRBV20-1
j_call: TRBJ2-5

cdr3_nt: TGTGCCAGCAGCTGGTTTAGCGGGAGGGAGGTCGAGACCCAGTACTTC
cdr3_aa: CASSWFSGREVETQYF
d_call: TRBD2
clone_size: few
v_call: TRBV2
j_call: TRBJ2-5

cdr3_nt: TGTGCCACGTTTTACGGGTCTGGGGCCAACGTCCTGACTTTC
cdr3_aa: CATFYGSGANVLTF
d_call: -
clone_size: -
v_call: TRBV10-3
j_call: TRBJ2-6

cdr3_nt: TGTGCCAGCAGCTCGGACTTGGCGTGGACTGAAGCTTTCTTT
cdr3_aa: CASSSDLAWTEAFF
d_call: -
clone_size: -
v_call: TRBV14
j_call: TRBJ1-1

cdr3_nt: TGCAGCGCCGAAGGGGGCTTGGAGCAGTACTTC
cdr3_aa: CSAEGGLEQYF
d_call: TRBD1
clone_size: few
v_call: TRBV29-1
j_call: TRBJ2-7

cdr3_nt: TGTGCCAGCAGTTACTCGGGAAGCCGATTCTATGGCTACACCTTC
cdr3_aa: CASSYSGSRFYGYTF
d_call: -
clone_size: few
v_call: TRBV6-2/TRBV6-3
j_call: TRBJ1-2

cdr3_nt: TGTGCCAGCAGTGAAACCGGGACAGGGTCGGGCGAGCAGTACTTC
cdr3_aa: CASSETGTGSGEQYF
d_call: TRBD1
clone_size: many
v_call: TRBV28
j_call: TRBJ2-7

cdr3_nt: TGTGCCAGCAGCTTAGGGCCAGGGGCGAACACCGGGGAGCTGTTTTTT
cdr3_aa: CASSLGPGANTGELFF
d_call: -
clone_size: -
v_call: TRBV11-1
j_call: TRBJ2-2

cdr3_nt: TGCGCCAGCAGCCAGGTAACGTACAGCACGAAGCGAGGGGCTGAAAAAGCCAAAAACATTCAGTACTTC
cdr3_aa: CASSQVTYSTKRGAEKAKNIQYF
d_call: -
clone_size: once
v_call: TRBV4-3
j_call: TRBJ2-4

cdr3_nt: TGTGCCACCAGCAGAGATTTGTCTGGGGCCAACGTCCTGACTTTC
cdr3_aa: CATSRDLSGANVLTF
d_call: -
clone_size: many
v_call: TRBV15
j_call: TRBJ2-6

cdr3_nt: TGTGCCACCAGTGAGTTCAAGAGCTCCTACAATGAGCAGTTCTTC
cdr3_aa: CATSEFKSSYNEQFF
d_call: -
clone_size: -
v_call: TRBV24-1
j_call: TRBJ2-1

cdr3_nt: TGTGCCAGCGGGACAGGGCCAGGGGGAGAGACCCAGTACTTC
cdr3_aa: CASGTGPGGETQYF
d_call: TRBD1
clone_size: -
v_call: TRBV27
j_call: TRBJ2-5

cdr3_nt: TGTGCCAGCAGCCATGACAGCTCCTACAATGAGCAGTTCTTC
cdr3_aa: CASSHDSSYNEQFF
d_call: -
clone_size: many
v_call: TRBV7-2
j_call: TRBJ2-1

cdr3_nt: TGCAGTGCTTCCCGTCTGGATTCACCCCTCCACTTT
cdr3_aa: CSASRLDSPLHF
d_call: -
clone_size: -
v_call: TRBV20-1
j_call: TRBJ1-6

cdr3_nt: TGTGCCACCAGCAGAAATGACAGGGGGCTGGCAGATACGCAGTATTTT
cdr3_aa: CATSRNDRGLADTQYF
d_call: TRBD1
clone_size: few
v_call: TRBV15
j_call: TRBJ2-3

cdr3_nt: TGTGCCAGCAGCCAAGATACAGGGGCAATCAATGAAAAACTGTTTTTT
cdr3_aa: CASSQDTGAINEKLFF
d_call: TRBD1
clone_size: once
v_call: TRBV4-2
j_call: TRBJ1-4

cdr3_nt: TGTGCCAGCTCACGGGAGGGAGGGAACACTGAAGCTTTCTTT
cdr3_aa: CASSREGGNTEAFF
d_call: -
clone_size: many
v_call: TRBV18
j_call: TRBJ1-1

cdr3_nt: TGTGCCAGCAGCGCTGGGAGGCAGCCGATCACCGGGGAGCTGTTTTTT
cdr3_aa: CASSAGRQPITGELFF
d_call: -
clone_size: many
v_call: TRBV5-4
j_call: TRBJ2-2

cdr3_nt: TGCAGTGCTAGAGTGGGGGTTTGGAATCAGCCCCAGCATTTT
cdr3_aa: CSARVGVWNQPQHF
d_call: -
clone_size: -
v_call: TRBV20-1
j_call: TRBJ1-5

cdr3_nt: TGTGCCAGCAGCAGGGGACTCCCCAACTGGATGGATACGCAGTATTTT
cdr3_aa: CASSRGLPNWMDTQYF
d_call: -
clone_size: -
v_call: TRBV5-5
j_call: TRBJ2-3

cdr3_nt: TGTGCCAGCAGCTTCGCCAAGGGGGCTTGGAATGAGCAGTTCTTC
cdr3_aa: CASSFAKGAWNEQFF
d_call: TRBD1
clone_size: many
v_call: TRBV7-2
j_call: TRBJ2-1

cdr3_nt: TGCAGTGCTAGATCACGGGGAAGGACTGAAGCTTTCTTT
cdr3_aa: CSARSRGRTEAFF
d_call: -
clone_size: -
v_call: TRBV20-1
j_call: TRBJ1-1

cdr3_nt: TGTGCCAGCATTGAAGGGAAGAACACCGGGGAGCTGTTTTTT
cdr3_aa: CASIEGKNTGELFF
d_call: -
clone_size: -
v_call: TRBV6-1
j_call: TRBJ2-2

cdr3_nt: TGTGCCAGCAGCGCGGGACAGGGAAGGACCTACGAGCAGTACTTC
cdr3_aa: CASSAGQGRTYEQYF
d_call: TRBD1
clone_size: -
v_call: TRBV7-9
j_call: TRBJ2-7

cdr3_nt: TGCAGTGCTGTTGCTAGCGTCACAGATACGCAGTATTTT
cdr3_aa: CSAVASVTDTQYF
d_call: -
clone_size: few
v_call: TRBV20-1
j_call: TRBJ2-3

cdr3_nt: TGTGCCAGCAGCTGGCCCGGGACAGCATCCTACGAGCAGTACTTC
cdr3_aa: CASSWPGTASYEQYF
d_call: TRBD1
clone_size: few
v_call: TRBV5-6
j_call: TRBJ2-7

cdr3_nt: TGTGCCAGCGCCCTCCTTGCGGGGGGAACCAATGAGCAGTTCTTC
cdr3_aa: CASALLAGGTNEQFF
d_call: TRBD2
clone_size: few
v_call: TRBV11-1
j_call: TRBJ2-1

cdr3_nt: TGCAGCGTTGCCCAAGCGAACACTGAAGCTTTCTTT
cdr3_aa: CSVAQANTEAFF
d_call: -
clone_size: -
v_call: TRBV29-1
j_call: TRBJ1-1

cdr3_nt: TGTGCCAGCAGCACGACTAGCGGGAGGGCCACAGATACGCAGTATTTT
cdr3_aa: CASSTTSGRATDTQYF
d_call: TRBD2
clone_size: many
v_call: TRBV7-3
j_call: TRBJ2-3

cdr3_nt: TGTGCCAGCAGTTACTCGATCGGTGGGTCTGGCTACACCTTC
cdr3_aa: CASSYSIGGSGYTF
d_call: -
clone_size: many
v_call: TRBV6-5
j_call: TRBJ1-2

cdr3_nt: TGCAGTGCTAGAGATCGAGGACCTCAATTTGGGTCGAGCTCCTACAATGAGCAGTTCTTC
cdr3_aa: CSARDRGPQFGSSSYNEQFF
d_call: -
clone_size: few
v_call: TRBV20-1
j_call: TRBJ2-1

cdr3_nt: TGTGCCAGCAGCCCGGGACAATCCCCAGCGAACGAGCAGTACTTC
cdr3_aa: CASSPGQSPANEQYF
d_call: -
clone_size: many
v_call: TRBV7-8
j_call: TRBJ2-7

cdr3_nt: TGCGCCAGCAGCCAAGAAAGGACAGGGGGGTACGGCTACACCTTC
cdr3_aa: CASSQERTGGYGYTF
d_call: TRBD1
clone_size: -
v_call: TRBV4-1
j_call: TRBJ1-2

cdr3_nt: TGTGCCAGCAACTCGGTGGGTGAAGAGACCCAGTACTTC
cdr3_aa: CASNSVGEETQYF
d_call: -
clone_size: many
v_call: TRBV5-8
j_call: TRBJ2-5

cdr3_nt: TGTGCCAGCAGTGAAATCCGGACCCCTGGAAACACCATATATTTT
cdr3_aa: CASSEIRTPGNTIYF
d_call: -
clone_size: many
v_call: TRBV6-1
j_call: TRBJ1-3

cdr3_nt: TGTGCCAGCAGTTTGGATATGGGAAGGACCTACGAGCAGTACTTC
cdr3_aa: CASSLDMGRTYEQYF
d_call: -
clone_size: few
v_call: TRBV28
j_call: TRBJ2-7

cdr3_nt: TGTGCCAGCAGCCAAGAGGAGCGGGTGGGTGGCTACACCTTC
cdr3_aa: CASSQEERVGGYTF
d_call: -
clone_size: many
v_call: TRBV14
j_call: TRBJ1-2

cdr3_nt: TGTGCCAGCAGTTCATACAGGGGGCGGGAGCAGTACTTC
cdr3_aa: CASSSYRGREQYF
d_call: TRBD1
clone_size: -
v_call: TRBV6-6
j_call: TRBJ2-7

cdr3_nt: TGCAGCGTTGAGGGCCCCGTGACAGGGGTCAGAGATACGCAGTATTTT
cdr3_aa: CSVEGPVTGVRDTQYF
d_call: TRBD1
clone_size: -
v_call: TRBV29-1
j_call: TRBJ2-3

cdr3_nt: TGTGCCAGCAGCTTACTCTCCTCAGTCGGGGAGCTGTTTTTT
cdr3_aa: CASSLLSSVGELFF
d_call: -
clone_size: many
v_call: TRBV7-3
j_call: TRBJ2-2

cdr3_nt: TGCAGTGCTAGTAATGCGGTAGGGTCCACAGATACGCAGTATTTT
cdr3_aa: CSASNAVGSTDTQYF
d_call: -
clone_size: few
v_call: TRBV20-1
j_call: TRBJ2-3

cdr3_nt: TGCAGCGGACCGGGACTAGCGGGAGCCCGCACCCACGAGCAGTACTTC
cdr3_aa: CSGPGLAGARTHEQYF
d_call: TRBD2
clone_size: -
v_call: TRBV29-1
j_call: TRBJ2-7

cdr3_nt: TGTGCCAGCAGTACAGGACTAGGAGAAACCGGGGAGCTGTTTTTT
cdr3_aa: CASSTGLGETGELFF
d_call: TRBD2
clone_size: many
v_call: TRBV28
j_call: TRBJ2-2